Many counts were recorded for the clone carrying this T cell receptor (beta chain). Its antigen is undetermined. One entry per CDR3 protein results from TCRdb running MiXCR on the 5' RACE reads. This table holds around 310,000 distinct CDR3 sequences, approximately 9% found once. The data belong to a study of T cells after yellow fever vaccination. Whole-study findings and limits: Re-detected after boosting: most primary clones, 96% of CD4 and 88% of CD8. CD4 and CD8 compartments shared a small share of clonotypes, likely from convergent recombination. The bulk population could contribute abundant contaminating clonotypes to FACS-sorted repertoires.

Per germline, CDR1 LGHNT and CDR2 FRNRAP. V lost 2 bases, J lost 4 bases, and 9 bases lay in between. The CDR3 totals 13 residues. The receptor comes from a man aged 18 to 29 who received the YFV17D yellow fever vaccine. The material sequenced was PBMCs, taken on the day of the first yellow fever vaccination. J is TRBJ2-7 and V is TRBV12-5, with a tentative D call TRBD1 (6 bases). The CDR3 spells CASGLPQGYEQYF. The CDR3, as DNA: TGTGCTAGTGGTTTGCCCCAGGGGTACGAGCAGTACTTC.